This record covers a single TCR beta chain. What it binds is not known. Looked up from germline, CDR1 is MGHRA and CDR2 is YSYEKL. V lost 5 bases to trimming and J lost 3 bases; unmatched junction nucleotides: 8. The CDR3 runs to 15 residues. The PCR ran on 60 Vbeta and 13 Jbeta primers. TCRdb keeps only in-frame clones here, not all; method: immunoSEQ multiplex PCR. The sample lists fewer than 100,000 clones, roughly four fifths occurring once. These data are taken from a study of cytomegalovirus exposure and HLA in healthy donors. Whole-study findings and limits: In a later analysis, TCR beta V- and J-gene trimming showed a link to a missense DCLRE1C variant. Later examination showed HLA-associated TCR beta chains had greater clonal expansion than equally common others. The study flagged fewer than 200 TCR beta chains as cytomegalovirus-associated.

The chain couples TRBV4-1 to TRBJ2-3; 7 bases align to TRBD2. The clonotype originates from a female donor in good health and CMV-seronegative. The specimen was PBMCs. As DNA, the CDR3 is TGCGCCAGCAGCTTTCGACTAGCTCTGACAGATACGCAGTATTTT. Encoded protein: CASSFRLALTDTQYF.